These 31 T cell receptor beta chains were all obtained from the same sample, sequenced in a study of CD8 T cells in ankylosing spondylitis. A single record per CDR3 protein comes from TCRdb applying MiXCR to the 5' RACE reads. This table holds 450,000 or so distinct CDR3 sequences, 20% to 30% found once. Study outcomes and limitations: Seemingly distinctive of ankylosing spondylitis blood was a TCR beta motif formed by eight highly homologous variants.

Their target antigens are unknown. Sequencing was performed on blood, either unsorted or a sorted T cell fraction (not recorded which). These receptors were obtained from a male donor with ankylosing spondylitis.

The V gene is TRBV11-3, the J gene TRBJ1-1; a possible D gene is TRBD1 (6 bases). CDR1 and CDR2 from the germline V gene are SGHNT and YENEEA. This CDR3 contains 15 residues. V was cut by 7 bases and J by 4 bases, with 19 bases left in between. The CDR3 DNA sequence: TGTGCCAGCACCCCTCCAGGGGTGGGGGGCACTGAAGCTTTCTTT. This encodes CASTPPGVGGTEAFF.

The CDR3 sequence: CASSRGQGNYEQYF. DNA for the CDR3: TGCGCCAGCAGCCGGGGACAGGGAAACTACGAGCAGTACTTC. The chain is built from TRBV5-1 and TRBJ2-7; 9 bases align to TRBD1. The ends lost 4 bases at V and 3 bases at J; junction bases unmatched: 5. Germline V lookup: CDR1 SGHRS, CDR2 YFSETQ. CDR3 size: 14 residues.

This clonotype was seen ten or more times. This chain links TRBV5-1 with TRBJ2-5; 15 nucleotides line up with TRBD2. CDR1 and CDR2 (germline): SGHRS, YFSETQ. The CDR3 has 18 residues. After removal of 4 bases from V and 0 bases from J, the junction contained 7 bases not matched to a gene. CDR3 protein: CASSAGTSGRRYQETQYF. The CDR3 DNA reads TGCGCCAGCAGCGCGGGGACTAGCGGGAGGAGATACCAAGAGACCCAGTACTTC.

This clonotype has only a few counts. V gene TRBV20-1 combines with J gene TRBJ2-7; 10 bases line up with TRBD2. In germline, CDR1 is DFQATT, CDR2 SNEGSKA (reference sequence). Trimming at V came to 0 bases and at J to 7 bases, leaving 6 bases not matched to a gene. CDR3 length: 14 residues. DNA for the CDR3: TGCAGTGCTAGAGATCGCCTAGCGGGAGAGGAGCAGTACTTC. It yields the protein CSARDRLAGEEQYF.

V is TRBV20-1 and J is TRBJ1-5; no firm D call. Trimming took 5 bases from V and 0 from J, leaving 20 bases between them. In germline, CDR1 is DFQATT, CDR2 SNEGSKA (reference sequence). The CDR3 has 17 residues. In nucleotides, the CDR3 is TGCAGTGCTGCCGGAAGGACGGATTCATATAGCAATCAGCCCCAGCATTTT. It translates to CSAAGRTDSYSNQPQHF.

V gene TRBV7-9 combines with J gene TRBJ2-1; 9 bases line up with TRBD1. The ends lost 1 base at V and 8 bases at J; junction bases unmatched: 6. The CDR3 is 15 amino acids. Germline CDR1 SEHNR, CDR2 FQNEAQ (reference sequence). CDR3 residues: CASSLGDRAVYEQFF. CDR3 DNA: TGTGCCAGCAGCTTAGGGGACAGGGCCGTATATGAGCAGTTCTTC.

The table lists this clonotype with a few counts. J is TRBJ2-7 and V is TRBV7-9; no definite D call. Germline V gives CDR1 SEHNR, CDR2 FQNEAQ (reference sequence). With 5 bases removed from V and 4 bases from J, the gap between germline ends came to 9 bases. The CDR3 is 12 residues long. CDR3 in amino acids: CASSPTTYEQYF. CDR3 in DNA: TGTGCCAGCAGCCCAACTACGTACGAGCAGTACTTC.

V gene TRBV11-2 combines with J gene TRBJ2-1, with 9 positions matching TRBD1. The CDR3 is 15 amino acids. Germline CDR1 is SGHAT and CDR2 is FQNNGV. The junction had 14 bases not matched to a gene; V was cut back by 9 bases and J by 8 bases. The CDR3 region is CASSPGQGYHDEQFF. CDR3 DNA: TGTGCCAGTTCGCCGGGACAGGGTTATCACGATGAGCAGTTCTTC.

With respect to this clonotype: One junction end disagrees with the germline gene, perhaps due to a read error. This chain connects TRBV20-1 to TRBJ1-6; D uncertain. The CDR3 consists of 16 residues. Germline V gene data show CDR1 as DFQATT and CDR2 as SNEGSKA (reference sequence). The CDR3 nucleotides read TGCTGTGCTCCTCGTGAAGGCAGTCTTTATAATTCACCCCTCCACTTT. Its translation is CCAPREGSLYNSPLHF.

The chain combines TRBV5-1 with TRBJ2-1, with TRBD2 matching over 8 bases. The CDR3 is 14 amino acids. The junction had 3 bases not matched to a gene; V was cut back by 7 bases and J by 0 bases. Germline CDR1 is SGHRS and CDR2 is YFSETQ. CDR3 amino acids: CASFSGASYNEQFF. The CDR3 region has the DNA TGCGCCAGCTTTAGCGGGGCCTCCTACAATGAGCAGTTCTTC.

In this sample, this clonotype turned up a few times. The rearrangement joins TRBV12-3 or TRBV12-4 to TRBJ2-5; TRBD2 matches 10 bases. The V segment lost 4 bases and the J segment 2 bases; nucleotides outside the gene matches: 4. There are 15 residues in the CDR3. DNA for the CDR3: TGTGCCAGCAGTTCACTAGCGGGGAAACAAGAGACCCAGTACTTC. Translating it yields CASSSLAGKQETQYF.

V and J are TRBV7-9 and TRBJ1-3, with D perhaps matching TRBD1 (6 bases). The ends were cut back, 5 bases at V and 0 bases at J, with 11 bases in the middle. There are 15 residues in the CDR3. Germline V lookup: CDR1 SEHNR, CDR2 FQNEAQ (reference sequence). CDR3 sequence reads: CASSVWTVSGNTIYF. For the CDR3, the DNA is TGTGCCAGCAGCGTATGGACAGTCTCTGGAAACACCATATATTTT.

This clonotype came up a few times. The chain uses TRBV5-1 and TRBJ2-6; D is perhaps TRBD1 or TRBD2 (5 bases each). The CDR3 extends over 17 amino acids. Trimming stripped 1 base from V and 4 bases from J, with 15 bases between. Germline V gives CDR1 SGHRS, CDR2 YFSETQ. CDR3 sequence: CASSLSGPDSGANVLTF. Here the CDR3 DNA reads TGCGCCAGCAGCTTGTCGGGACCAGATTCCGGGGCCAACGTCCTGACTTTC.

The chain combines TRBV12-3 or TRBV12-4 with TRBJ1-1; no clear D. The V gene lost 7 bases and the J gene lost 7 bases, with 22 bases spanning the gap. The CDR3 totals 15 residues. CDR3 in amino acids: CASTIRTRELREAFF. CDR3 sequence (DNA): TGTGCCAGCACCATCCGGACCCGGGAACTGCGTGAAGCTTTCTTT.

Many counts were recorded for this clonotype. J is TRBJ1-5 and V is TRBV7-6; 11 positions agree with TRBD1. CDR1 and CDR2 (germline): SGHVS, FNYEAQ. The CDR3 loop spans 16 amino acids. After removal of 5 bases from V and 2 bases from J, the junction contained 5 bases not matched to a gene. CDR3 coding DNA: TGTGCCAGCAGCGCGGGGACAGGGGGTGGCAATCAGCCCCAGCATTTT. Residues: CASSAGTGGGNQPQHF.

There are a few counts of this clonotype. This rearrangement joins TRBV3-1 to TRBJ2-3, with D hard to call. Trimming removed 1 base from V and 1 base from J, with 9 bases in between. Germline-derived CDR1 and CDR2 are LGHDT and YNNKEL (reference sequence). The CDR3 spans 15 residues. CDR3 region: CASSQVSTGTDTQYF. In nucleotides, the CDR3 is TGTGCCAGCAGCCAAGTAAGCACCGGCACAGATACGCAGTATTTT.

In this sample, this clonotype turned up a few times. This chain connects TRBV6-1 to TRBJ2-7; 7 bases match TRBD1. Germline V gene sequence: CDR1 MNHNS, CDR2 SASEGT. V lost 4 bases to trimming and J lost 3 bases; unmatched junction nucleotides: 0. The CDR3 sequence is 12 residues long. As DNA, the CDR3 is TGTGCCAGCAGTGGACAGGGCTACGAGCAGTACGTC. Protein product: CASSGQGYEQYV.

This clonotype was picked up one time. The chain has TRBV6-1 and TRBJ1-2, with 7 bases lining up with TRBD1. The germline CDR1 and CDR2 sequences are MNHNS and SASEGT. This CDR3 has 16 amino acids. Trimming removed 6 bases from V and 6 bases from J; junction bases left unmatched: 16. CDR3 loop: CASSPLGGTGVDGYTF. CDR3 DNA: TGTGCCAGCAGCCCCCTGGGAGGTACAGGGGTGGATGGCTACACCTTC.

This clonotype has only a few counts. The rearrangement links TRBV7-8 to TRBJ1-1; TRBD1 might be the D (6 bases). Germline loops: CDR1 SGHVS, CDR2 FQNEAQ. CDR3 length: 13 amino acids. Trimming pared 5 bases from V and 3 bases from J, leaving 10 bases between. CDR3 sequence (DNA): TGTGCCAGCAGCGTCGGACAGCACACTGAAGCTTTCTTT. Amino acid sequence: CASSVGQHTEAFF.

CDR3 DNA: TGTGCCAGCAGTTTATCGGGGATGGGTCAGCCCCAGCATTTT. Protein sequence: CASSLSGMGQPQHF. V usage is TRBV12-3 or TRBV12-4 and J usage is TRBJ1-5; D is unclear. The V gene lost 2 bases and the J gene lost 6 bases, with 11 bases spanning the gap. CDR3 length: 14 residues.

This chain links TRBV7-6 with TRBJ2-5; D possibly corresponds to TRBD1 (6 bases). The CDR3 is 15 amino acids. Per germline, CDR1 SGHVS and CDR2 FNYEAQ. V lost 1 base and J lost 3, with 12 bases in between. The CDR3 protein is CASSLGGLGEETQYF. The CDR3 bases are TGTGCCAGCAGCTTAGGGGGGCTGGGGGAAGAGACCCAGTACTTC.

V and J are TRBV30 and TRBJ1-1; D gene uncertain. Trimming left V 4 bases short and J 4 bases short, with 7 bases between. CDR1 is GTSNPN and CDR2 is SVGIG in the germline V gene (reference sequence). The CDR3 loop spans 11 amino acids. The CDR3: CAWIHLTEAFF. CDR3 DNA sequence: TGTGCCTGGATCCACCTCACTGAAGCTTTCTTT.

This clonotype was detected only a few times. The chain has TRBV10-1 and TRBJ2-2; the D is unclear. Germline loops: CDR1 WNHNN, CDR2 SYGVQD (reference sequence). The CDR3 sequence is 15 residues long. Trimming removed 3 bases from V and 3 bases from J, with 11 bases in between. The CDR3, as DNA: TGCGCCAGCAGTGAAGGAATTGGGGACACCGGGGAGCTGTTTTTT. The encoded protein is CASSEGIGDTGELFF.

This clonotype turned up a few times. The V gene is TRBV12-3 or TRBV12-4, the J gene TRBJ2-7; TRBD1 matches 9 bases. This CDR3 contains 16 residues. V lost 6 bases and J lost 7; bases outside the gene matches: 16. The CDR3 nucleotides read TGTGCCAGCAGCTTGTCCGGGACAGGGAGTGTTAAGGAGCAGTACTTC. This sequence encodes CASSLSGTGSVKEQYF.

The chain combines TRBV20-1 with TRBJ2-2; 16 positions match TRBD2. The CDR3 is 17 amino acids. The germline CDR1 and CDR2 sequences are DFQATT and SNEGSKA (reference sequence). V lost 4 bases, J lost 5 bases, and 7 bases stayed unmatched. CDR3 nucleotides: TGCAGTGCTATCGGGACTAGCGGGAGGGCCGGTACCGGGGAGCTGTTTTTT. Translated, it gives CSAIGTSGRAGTGELFF.

This clonotype was seen only a few times. The chain has TRBV3-1 and TRBJ2-3; 8 positions agree with TRBD1. The CDR3 has 17 amino acids. V lost 1 base, J lost 2 bases, and 8 bases stayed unmatched. CDR1 LGHDT and CDR2 YNNKEL come from the germline V gene (reference sequence). The CDR3 region is CASSQGTGKGDTDTQYF. The CDR3 region has the DNA TGTGCCAGCAGCCAAGGGACAGGGAAGGGGGACACAGATACGCAGTATTTT.

This rearrangement joins TRBV5-1 to TRBJ2-5; D may be TRBD2 (7 bases). The V gene's germline CDR1 is SGHRS and CDR2 YFSETQ. The CDR3 has 15 amino acids. The V and J ends lost 4 bases and 3 bases respectively, with 16 bases between them. The CDR3 bases are TGCGCCAGCAGCCGGAGGGAGCGGGACAAAGAGACCCAGTACTTC. This codes for CASSRRERDKETQYF.

The gene calls are TRBV4-2 and TRBJ1-2; 7 nucleotides line up with TRBD1. Losses at the gene ends were 3 bases for V and 7 bases for J; bases not matched to a gene: 14. The CDR3 loop spans 16 amino acids. CDR1 LGHNA and CDR2 YNFKEQ come from the germline V gene. The CDR3 loop is CASSQQNRDSSRGYTF. CDR3 DNA sequence: TGTGCCAGCAGCCAGCAAAACCGGGACAGTTCCCGTGGCTACACCTTC.

This sequence joins TRBV7-9 and TRBJ2-3; D possibly corresponds to TRBD2 (6 bases). V gave up 2 bases and J gave up 6 bases, with 12 bases separating them. CDR3 length equals 14 residues. Germline lookup yields CDR1 SEHNR and CDR2 FQNEAQ (reference sequence). The CDR3 DNA reads as TGTGCCAGCAGCTTATCGGGAGCATATGATACGCAGTATTTT. Protein: CASSLSGAYDTQYF.

V and J are TRBV5-1 and TRBJ2-3, with 8 bases identical to TRBD2. V was pared by 0 bases and J by 1 base, with 4 bases of the junction left unmatched. The CDR3 is 16 amino acids. The V gene's germline CDR1 is SGHRS and CDR2 YFSETQ. CDR3 loop: CASSLVGSGGTDTQYF. As DNA, the CDR3 is TGCGCCAGCAGCTTGGTTGGTAGCGGGGGCACAGATACGCAGTATTTT.

A few counts support this clonotype. The CDR3 DNA is TGCAGTGCTCTAGAGGCAAGTAACGAGCAGTACTTC. It codes for CSALEASNEQYF. The rearrangement links TRBV20-1 to TRBJ2-7; no firm D call. The CDR3 is 12 amino acids. Germline-derived CDR1 and CDR2 are DFQATT and SNEGSKA (reference sequence). Between the trimmed V and J ends, which lost 5 bases and 5 bases, there was a span of 13 bases.